The rows below give T cell receptor beta chains drawn from one sample of a study of OX40 agonist ivuxolimab in advanced cancers. Sequenced by immunoSEQ multiplex PCR; TCRdb stores in-frame clones only, minus some. Counted here are approximately 74,000 clones, over 80% occurring once; the ten biggest clones make up approximately 0.32%. This material consisted of CD4+ or CD8+ T cells sorted from blood, taken in a trial of the OX40 agonist ivuxolimab. The receptors here all came from an adult with an advanced solid tumor such as melanoma, head and neck, liver or kidney cancer. Each CDR3 is given with its conserved first and last residue. Each record gives: V gene, clone size, D gene, J gene, CDR3 protein, CDR3 DNA. D genes are given only for firm matches. Where a row states a size, it is once, few, many or the class of an expanded clone; other rows omit it.

v_call: TRBV10-3; clone_size: .; d_call: TRBD1; j_call: TRBJ2-7; cdr3_aa: CAIKEGQDVNYEQYF; cdr3_nt: TGTGCCATCAAGGAGGGACAGGACGTAAACTACGAGCAGTACTTC
v_call: TRBV6-5; clone_size: .; d_call: .; j_call: TRBJ1-6; cdr3_aa: CASSPAEGNSPLHF; cdr3_nt: TGTGCCAGCAGCCCAGCGGAGGGGAATTCACCCCTCCACTTT
v_call: TRBV11-3; clone_size: .; d_call: TRBD2; j_call: TRBJ2-1; cdr3_aa: CASSLAGGVEGNEQFF; cdr3_nt: TGTGCCAGCAGCTTAGCGGGGGGGGTAGAGGGCAATGAGCAGTTCTTC
v_call: TRBV27; clone_size: .; d_call: .; j_call: TRBJ2-7; cdr3_aa: CASSLWGRGVDEQYF; cdr3_nt: TGTGCCAGCAGTTTATGGGGCCGGGGTGTGGACGAGCAGTACTTC
v_call: TRBV29-1; clone_size: .; d_call: TRBD1; j_call: TRBJ2-1; cdr3_aa: CSAIRAGGLNEQFF; cdr3_nt: TGCAGCGCCATCAGGGCAGGGGGCTTGAATGAGCAGTTCTTC
v_call: TRBV5-4; clone_size: .; d_call: .; j_call: TRBJ2-7; cdr3_aa: CASSLSLGMGRVEQYF; cdr3_nt: TGTGCCAGCAGCTTATCCCTGGGTATGGGGCGGGTCGAGCAGTACTTC
v_call: TRBV29-1; clone_size: once; d_call: .; j_call: TRBJ1-2; cdr3_aa: CSAEFNYGYTF; cdr3_nt: TGCAGCGCCGAATTCAACTATGGCTACACCTTC
v_call: TRBV18; clone_size: .; d_call: TRBD1; j_call: TRBJ1-1; cdr3_aa: CASSPPGQNMNTEAFF; cdr3_nt: TGTGCCAGCTCACCGCCGGGACAGAACATGAACACTGAAGCTTTCTTT
v_call: TRBV18; clone_size: .; d_call: .; j_call: TRBJ2-1; cdr3_aa: CASSLRTGNEQFF; cdr3_nt: TGTGCCAGCTCATTACGGACGGGAAATGAGCAGTTCTTC
v_call: TRBV18; clone_size: .; d_call: TRBD1; j_call: TRBJ1-2; cdr3_aa: CASSPRDRDGYTF; cdr3_nt: TGTGCCAGCTCACCCCGGGACAGGGATGGCTACACCTTC
v_call: TRBV6-6; clone_size: .; d_call: .; j_call: TRBJ2-3; cdr3_aa: CASSPEGTGTDTQYF; cdr3_nt: TGTGCCAGCAGCCCAGAAGGGACCGGCACAGATACGCAGTATTTT
v_call: TRBV2; clone_size: .; d_call: TRBD1; j_call: TRBJ1-5; cdr3_aa: CASSDGQEGSGNQPQHF; cdr3_nt: TGTGCCAGCAGTGATGGACAGGAGGGATCTGGCAATCAGCCCCAGCATTTT
v_call: TRBV7-2; clone_size: .; d_call: TRBD2; j_call: TRBJ2-1; cdr3_aa: CASSLGGLAGLVEQFF; cdr3_nt: TGTGCCAGCAGCTTGGGAGGGCTAGCGGGGTTAGTTGAGCAGTTCTTC
v_call: TRBV19; clone_size: .; d_call: TRBD1; j_call: TRBJ1-1; cdr3_aa: CASAGQRGAEAFF; cdr3_nt: TGTGCCAGTGCGGGACAGAGAGGCGCTGAAGCTTTCTTT
v_call: TRBV12-5; clone_size: once; d_call: .; j_call: TRBJ2-3; cdr3_aa: CASGFREEGTDTQYF; cdr3_nt: TGTGCTAGTGGTTTCAGGGAAGAGGGCACAGATACGCAGTATTTT
v_call: TRBV7-9; clone_size: .; d_call: .; j_call: TRBJ1-5; cdr3_aa: CASSPAPGYQPQHF; cdr3_nt: TGTGCCAGCAGCCCAGCCCCGGGGTATCAGCCCCAGCATTTT
v_call: TRBV11-2; clone_size: .; d_call: .; j_call: TRBJ2-1; cdr3_aa: CASSGGGPYNEQFF; cdr3_nt: TGTGCCAGCAGCGGGGGGGGCCCGTACAATGAGCAGTTCTTC
v_call: TRBV11-2; clone_size: once; d_call: TRBD1; j_call: TRBJ2-7; cdr3_aa: CASGAGQGSYEQYF; cdr3_nt: TGTGCCAGCGGGGCGGGACAGGGTTCCTACGAGCAGTACTTC
v_call: TRBV20-1; clone_size: .; d_call: TRBD1; j_call: TRBJ1-1; cdr3_aa: CRGQGNTEAFF; cdr3_nt: TGCAGGGGACAGGGGAACACTGAAGCTTTCTTT
v_call: TRBV5-4; clone_size: .; d_call: .; j_call: TRBJ2-3; cdr3_aa: CASSLAGGRDTQYF; cdr3_nt: TGTGCCAGCAGCTTGGCCGGCGGTCGCGATACGCAGTATTTT
v_call: TRBV27; clone_size: .; d_call: .; j_call: TRBJ2-3; cdr3_aa: CASSGLGGSTDTQYF; cdr3_nt: TGTGCCAGCAGTGGGTTGGGAGGATCCACAGATACGCAGTATTTT
v_call: TRBV7-2; clone_size: once; d_call: .; j_call: TRBJ1-6; cdr3_aa: CASSLVSGVYNSPLHF; cdr3_nt: TGTGCCAGCAGCTTAGTATCAGGGGTCTATAATTCACCCCTCCACTTT
v_call: TRBV4-3; clone_size: .; d_call: .; j_call: TRBJ1-2; cdr3_aa: CASSQDPGDPFYGYTF; cdr3_nt: TGCGCCAGCAGCCAAGATCCCGGGGACCCCTTCTATGGCTACACCTTC
v_call: TRBV10-3; clone_size: .; d_call: .; j_call: TRBJ1-5; cdr3_aa: CAISEGGGSGHFNQPQHF; cdr3_nt: TGTGCCATCAGTGAGGGTGGGGGTAGCGGCCACTTCAATCAGCCCCAGCATTTT
v_call: TRBV6-1; clone_size: .; d_call: .; j_call: TRBJ2-7; cdr3_aa: CASRRNYEQYF; cdr3_nt: TGTGCCAGCAGACGGAACTACGAGCAGTACTTC
v_call: TRBV28; clone_size: .; d_call: .; j_call: TRBJ2-3; cdr3_aa: CASSLSVRGADTQYF; cdr3_nt: TGTGCCAGCAGTTTATCAGTGCGGGGAGCAGATACGCAGTATTTT
v_call: TRBV5-1; clone_size: .; d_call: TRBD1; j_call: TRBJ2-6; cdr3_aa: CASRRTGGAGANVLTF; cdr3_nt: TGCGCCAGCAGGCGGACAGGGGGCGCTGGGGCCAACGTCCTGACTTTC
v_call: TRBV27; clone_size: .; d_call: .; j_call: TRBJ2-1; cdr3_aa: CASSPWTNGQFF; cdr3_nt: TGTGCCAGCAGCCCTTGGACTAACGGGCAGTTCTTC
v_call: TRBV4-1; clone_size: .; d_call: TRBD1; j_call: TRBJ2-1; cdr3_aa: CASSPLRQGSYNEQFF; cdr3_nt: TGCGCCAGCAGCCCCCTCAGACAGGGCTCGTACAATGAGCAGTTCTTC
v_call: TRBV19; clone_size: .; d_call: .; j_call: TRBJ1-5; cdr3_aa: CASSKNRYDSNQPQHF; cdr3_nt: TGTGCCAGTAGTAAGAACAGGTACGATAGCAATCAGCCCCAGCATTTT
v_call: TRBV9; clone_size: .; d_call: TRBD2; j_call: TRBJ2-7; cdr3_aa: CASSPSGRGGSYEQYF; cdr3_nt: TGTGCCAGCTCTCCCTCGGGACGGGGGGGCTCCTACGAGCAGTACTTC
v_call: TRBV7-2; clone_size: .; d_call: TRBD1; j_call: TRBJ1-2; cdr3_aa: CASSSGQGEVGYTF; cdr3_nt: TGTGCCAGCAGCTCAGGACAGGGGGAGGTTGGCTACACCTTC
v_call: TRBV5-5; clone_size: .; d_call: .; j_call: TRBJ1-2; cdr3_aa: CASSLSGNYGYTF; cdr3_nt: TGTGCCAGCAGCTTGTCGGGGAACTATGGCTACACCTTC
v_call: TRBV6-1; clone_size: .; d_call: TRBD1; j_call: TRBJ1-1; cdr3_aa: CASSLFGTGNPEAFF; cdr3_nt: TGTGCCAGCAGCCTATTTGGGACAGGGAACCCTGAAGCTTTCTTT
v_call: TRBV18; clone_size: .; d_call: TRBD2; j_call: TRBJ2-7; cdr3_aa: CASSPTLAGATYEQYF; cdr3_nt: TGTGCCAGTTCACCAACCCTAGCGGGAGCAACGTACGAGCAGTACTTC
v_call: TRBV30; clone_size: .; d_call: TRBD1; j_call: TRBJ2-5; cdr3_aa: CAWSADRGQETQYF; cdr3_nt: TGTGCCTGGAGTGCGGACAGGGGGCAAGAGACCCAGTACTTC
v_call: TRBV7-2; clone_size: .; d_call: TRBD1; j_call: TRBJ2-7; cdr3_aa: CASSLATRQGISYEQYF; cdr3_nt: TGTGCCAGCAGCTTAGCAACCCGACAGGGTATATCCTACGAGCAGTACTTC
v_call: TRBV6-5; clone_size: once; d_call: .; j_call: TRBJ2-1; cdr3_aa: CASSYPAGAGYNEQFF; cdr3_nt: TGTGCCAGCAGTTACCCCGCGGGGGCAGGATACAATGAGCAGTTCTTC
v_call: TRBV27; clone_size: .; d_call: .; j_call: TRBJ2-3; cdr3_aa: CASRTSTDTQYF; cdr3_nt: TGTGCCAGCAGGACTAGCACAGATACGCAGTATTTT
v_call: TRBV30; clone_size: .; d_call: .; j_call: TRBJ1-6; cdr3_aa: CARQLDGNSPLHF; cdr3_nt: TGTGCCCGTCAATTGGATGGTAATTCACCCCTCCACTTT
v_call: TRBV19; clone_size: once; d_call: TRBD2; j_call: TRBJ2-5; cdr3_aa: CASTPHPTTSPGLAGLETQYF; cdr3_nt: TGTGCCAGTACCCCTCACCCTACTACAAGTCCCGGGCTAGCGGGATTGGAGACCCAGTACTTC
v_call: TRBV9; clone_size: .; d_call: TRBD2; j_call: TRBJ2-3; cdr3_aa: CASSPRVQAGGSTDTQYF; cdr3_nt: TGTGCCAGCAGCCCCCGAGTTCAAGCGGGGGGATCCACAGATACGCAGTATTTT
v_call: TRBV30; clone_size: once; d_call: .; j_call: TRBJ1-1; cdr3_aa: CAWSTDRSTEAFF; cdr3_nt: TGTGCCTGGAGTACCGACAGGTCCACTGAAGCTTTCTTT
v_call: TRBV6-6; clone_size: .; d_call: TRBD1; j_call: TRBJ1-2; cdr3_aa: CASVIGSGGHGYTF; cdr3_nt: TGTGCCAGCGTCATCGGGTCAGGGGGACATGGCTACACCTTC
v_call: TRBV7-3; clone_size: .; d_call: TRBD1; j_call: TRBJ1-1; cdr3_aa: CASSFDRGLGEAFF; cdr3_nt: TGTGCCAGCAGCTTTGACAGGGGGTTGGGTGAAGCTTTCTTT
v_call: TRBV30; clone_size: .; d_call: TRBD2; j_call: TRBJ2-1; cdr3_aa: CAWTGLAGGFEQFF; cdr3_nt: TGTGCCTGGACAGGACTAGCGGGAGGGTTTGAGCAGTTCTTC
v_call: TRBV5-1; clone_size: .; d_call: .; j_call: TRBJ2-5; cdr3_aa: CASSSPLAIPFQHQETQYF; cdr3_nt: TGCGCCAGCAGCTCCCCCCTAGCGATTCCTTTCCAACATCAAGAGACCCAGTACTTC
v_call: TRBV5-1; clone_size: .; d_call: .; j_call: TRBJ1-1; cdr3_aa: CASSLWGNTEAFF; cdr3_nt: TGCGCCAGCAGCTTATGGGGGAACACTGAAGCTTTCTTT
v_call: TRBV5-6; clone_size: once; d_call: TRBD1; j_call: TRBJ1-4; cdr3_aa: CASSSGQVSSRLFF; cdr3_nt: TGTGCCAGCAGCTCTGGACAGGTTTCTAGTCGACTGTTTTTT
v_call: TRBV2; clone_size: .; d_call: .; j_call: TRBJ2-3; cdr3_aa: CASGGLASTDTQYF; cdr3_nt: TGTGCCAGCGGGGGACTGGCCAGCACAGATACGCAGTATTTT
v_call: TRBV7-9; clone_size: .; d_call: .; j_call: TRBJ2-2; cdr3_aa: CASRRQGSDTGELFF; cdr3_nt: TGTGCCAGCAGAAGGCAGGGGAGCGACACCGGGGAGCTGTTTTTT
v_call: TRBV6-6; clone_size: .; d_call: TRBD2; j_call: TRBJ2-7; cdr3_aa: CASRPRGGPYEQYF; cdr3_nt: TGTGCCAGCAGGCCCCGGGGGGGGCCCTACGAGCAGTACTTC
v_call: TRBV6-1; clone_size: .; d_call: .; j_call: TRBJ2-1; cdr3_aa: CASNWGRNEQFF; cdr3_nt: TGTGCCAGCAACTGGGGAAGGAATGAGCAGTTCTTC
v_call: TRBV28; clone_size: .; d_call: TRBD1; j_call: TRBJ2-1; cdr3_aa: CASSLGGQGYNEQFF; cdr3_nt: TGTGCCAGCAGCCTAGGGGGACAGGGCTACAATGAGCAGTTCTTC